This entry lists 16 T cell receptor beta chains sequenced from one sample in a study of blood T cell repertoires in COVID-19. Clones were read by immunoSEQ multiplex PCR, and TCRdb kept only the in-frame ones, dropping some. Here the sample spans about 430,000 clones, approximately 90% being singletons. Sequenced input: PBMCs or T cells enriched from blood (not recorded which). Every receptor here comes from a woman under 30 who had been exposed to COVID-19.

The genes are TRBV5-4 and TRBJ1-2; the match to TRBD1 covers 7 bases. This CDR3 is built from 13 residues. The V and J ends lost 0 bases and 7 bases, in that order; junction bases with no gene match: 3. In germline, CDR1 is SGHNT, CDR2 YYREEE (reference sequence). CDR3 nucleotide sequence: TGTGCCAGCAGCTTGGGAGGGGGCCCTGGCTACACCTTC. Its translation is CASSLGGGPGYTF.

V usage is TRBV29-1 and J usage is TRBJ2-4; weak D call: TRBD2 (6 bases). V lost 5 bases and J lost 0, with 8 bases in between. The CDR3 runs to 13 residues. Germline V gene sequence: CDR1 SQVTM, CDR2 ANQGSEA. The CDR3 DNA follows: TGCAGCGTTAAGGGACTAGCCAAAAACATTCAGTACTTC. Amino acid sequence: CSVKGLAKNIQYF.

V is TRBV7-6 and J is TRBJ2-3, with 12 bases lining up with TRBD2. Germline-derived CDR1 and CDR2 are SGHVS and FNYEAQ. The length of the CDR3 is 15 residues. Trimming cost V 4 bases and J 2 bases; bases outside gene matches: 1. CDR3 sequence (DNA): TGTGCCAGCAGCTGGACTAGCGGGGCCACAGATACGCAGTATTTT. Its protein is CASSWTSGATDTQYF. Full variable domain (remainder filled in from reference TRBV7-6 and TRBJ2-3): GAGVSQSPRYKVTKRGQDVALRCDPISGHVSLYWYRQALGQGPEFLTYFNYEAQQDKSGLPNDRFSAERPEGSISTLTIQRTEQRDSAMYRCASSWTSGATDTQYFGPGTRLTVL.

This chain links TRBV30 with TRBJ1-4, with D perhaps TRBD1 (6 bases). The germline CDR1 and CDR2 sequences are GTSNPN and SVGIG (reference sequence). There are 17 residues in the CDR3. Trimming pared 8 bases from V and 6 bases from J, leaving 28 bases between. The CDR3 bases are TGTGCCGTGAGAGAGACCCGGGGGGCGCGGACAGATGAAAAACTGTTTTTT. Its protein product is CAVRETRGARTDEKLFF.

The rearrangement joins TRBV12-3 or TRBV12-4 to TRBJ1-2; D ambiguous. The CDR3 sequence is 13 residues long. Trimming cost V 2 bases and J 4 bases, with 8 bases left between them. CDR3 region: CASSLSRPYGYTF. In nucleotides, the CDR3 is TGTGCCAGCAGTTTATCGCGGCCCTATGGCTACACCTTC.

This clone was counted a single time. CDR3 DNA sequence: TGTGCCAGCAGACTAGGGGGGGTAAGGCAGCCCCAGCATTTT. The encoded protein is CASRLGGVRQPQHF. This rearrangement joins TRBV28 to TRBJ1-5; possibly TRBD1 for D (6 bases). V gave up 6 bases and J gave up 7 bases, with 16 bases separating them. Germline V gene sequence: CDR1 MDHEN, CDR2 SYDVKM. CDR3 length: 14 amino acids.

This rearrangement joins TRBV25-1 to TRBJ1-4; 10 positions agree with TRBD1. Germline CDR1 MGHDK, CDR2 SYGVNS. CDR3 length equals 14 residues. Trimming removed 6 bases from V and 8 bases from J; junction bases left unmatched: 6. The CDR3 DNA follows: TGTGCCAGCAGGGGGACAGGGGTGGGGGAAAAACTGTTTTTT. As protein: CASRGTGVGEKLFF.

This chain joins TRBV6-5 and TRBJ1-2; the match to TRBD1 covers 8 bases. Trimming at V came to 2 bases and at J to 5 bases, leaving 4 bases not matched to a gene. Germline CDR1 reads MNHEY; CDR2 reads SVGAGI. This CDR3 is 14 amino acids long. In DNA, the CDR3 is TGTGCCAGCAGTTACGGAAACAGGGGGTATGGCTACACCTTC. Translated, it gives CASSYGNRGYGYTF.

This clone occurred once. The rearrangement uses TRBV27 and TRBJ2-7, with TRBD2 identical over 10 bases. Germline CDR1 MNHEY, CDR2 SMNVEV (reference sequence). This CDR3 spans 16 amino acids. V dropped 4 bases and J dropped 2; count of bases not matched to a gene: 8. The CDR3 DNA reads TGTGCCAGCAGTTCCCGCGGGCTAGCGGGGGCCTACGAGCAGTACTTC. Its translation is CASSSRGLAGAYEQYF.

The V call is TRBV29-1, the J call TRBJ2-7; 7 nucleotides align to TRBD2. Germline V gene sequence: CDR1 SQVTM, CDR2 ANQGSEA. Germline trimming cut 7 bases from V and 2 bases from J; bases unmatched to any gene: 14. The CDR3 is made up of 15 amino acids. This CDR3 is CSAQGMGLQTYEQYF. Written as DNA, the CDR3 is TGCAGCGCCCAGGGAATGGGACTACAAACCTACGAGCAGTACTTC.

The J gene is TRBJ2-6, the V gene TRBV27; D is possibly TRBD2 (6 bases). Trimming pared 5 bases from V and 3 bases from J, leaving 8 bases between. Germline V CDR1 and CDR2: MNHEY, SMNVEV (reference sequence). CDR3 length: 14 amino acids. The CDR3 sequence is CASSGEVGANVLTF. Written as DNA, the CDR3 is TGTGCCAGCAGTGGGGAGGTTGGGGCCAACGTCCTGACTTTC.

This chain uses TRBV6-5 with TRBJ2-7; 8 positions agree with TRBD2. This CDR3 is built from 15 residues. The V and J ends lost 6 bases and 1 base, in that order; junction bases with no gene match: 8. Germline values: CDR1 MNHEY, CDR2 SVGAGI. The chain's CDR3 is CASRRSGVGSYEQYF. CDR3 DNA sequence: TGTGCCAGCAGACGTAGCGGGGTGGGTTCCTACGAGCAGTACTTC.

The rearrangement joins TRBV4-1 to TRBJ2-1, with D perhaps matching TRBD2 (6 bases). CDR3 length equals 16 residues. V was trimmed by 0 bases and J by 4 bases, leaving 13 bases between them. The germline V gene encodes CDR1 MGHRA and CDR2 YSYEKL. The CDR3 reads CASSQDTASAYNEQFF. The CDR3 nucleotides read TGCGCCAGCAGCCAAGATACGGCTAGCGCTTACAATGAGCAGTTCTTC.

The V call is TRBV16, the J call TRBJ2-3; possibly TRBD2 for D (5 bases). V gave up 0 bases and J gave up 2 bases, with 12 bases separating them. This CDR3 is built from 16 residues. CDR1 is KGHSY and CDR2 is FQNENV in the germline V gene. CDR3 protein: CASSQSGLPLTDTQYF. CDR3 sequence (DNA): TGTGCCAGCAGCCAATCCGGACTTCCCCTCACAGATACGCAGTATTTT. Full variable domain (missing parts from reference TRBV16 and TRBJ2-3): GEEVAQTPKHLVRGEGQKAKLYCAPIKGHSYVFWYQQVLKNEFKFLISFQNENVFDETGMPKERFSAKCLPNSPCSLEIQATKLEDSAVYFCASSQSGLPLTDTQYFGPGTRLTVL.

In this sample, this clone turned up once. CDR3 sequence reads: CASTSGGGDEQYF. CDR3 sequence (DNA): TGTGCCAGCACCAGTGGGGGAGGGGACGAGCAGTACTTC. V usage is TRBV2 and J usage is TRBJ2-7; 7 bases line up with TRBD2. The CDR3 has 13 residues. Germline CDR1 is SNHLY and CDR2 is FYNNEI. Trimming removed 7 bases from V and 5 bases from J; junction bases left unmatched: 8.

J is TRBJ2-5 and V is TRBV29-1, with D perhaps matching TRBD1 (5 bases). The CDR3 spans 14 residues. V was shortened by 4 bases and J by 1 base, with 13 bases between the two germline ends. The V gene's germline CDR1 is SQVTM and CDR2 ANQGSEA. CDR3 sequence reads: CSVVLSDSQETQYF. CDR3 nucleotides: TGCAGCGTTGTTCTTTCTGACAGCCAAGAGACCCAGTACTTC.